Each of the 7 T cell receptor beta chains below was sequenced from the same sample in a study of cytomegalovirus exposure and HLA in healthy donors (dated by TCRdb to 2015 to 2018). Libraries were made using the immunoSEQ multiplex PCR assay. For the multiplex PCR, a mixture combining 60 forward primers for TCR Vbeta segments and 13 reverse primers for TCR Jbeta segments was used. This immuneACCESS table, as held by TCRdb, lists in-frame sequences with V and J called but not all clones. Of the missing ones, under half trace to an unresolved V gene in checked studies; the others have no known cause. Here the sample has roughly 150,000 clones; over 80% occur a single time. Together, the top ten hold about 1.6% of the sample. The sequenced material came from PBMCs. The receptors originated from a girl aged 5 to 17 in good health and CMV-seropositive.

The chain recombines TRBV7-8 with TRBJ2-5, with D possibly matching TRBD2 (5 bases). The V end was cut by 1 base, the J end by 7 bases, with 19 bases between. Looked up from germline, CDR1 is SGHVS and CDR2 is FQNEAQ. This CDR3 spans 16 amino acids. The CDR3, as DNA: TGTGCCAGCAGCTTAGGTCTGGTAGCTGATGGAGGGACCCAGTACTTC. Amino acid sequence: CASSLGLVADGGTQYF.

The V and J genes are TRBV9 and TRBJ1-3, with D tentatively TRBD1 (6 bases). CDR1 and CDR2 (germline): SGDLS, YYNGEE. The V and J ends lost 0 bases and 2 bases respectively, with 9 bases between them. CDR3 size: 15 residues. The CDR3 region is CASSVAGDAGNTIYF. CDR3 nucleotides: TGTGCCAGCAGCGTAGCAGGGGACGCTGGAAACACCATATATTTT.

The gene calls are TRBV6-6 and TRBJ1-1; D possibly corresponds to TRBD1 (6 bases). V lost 6 bases and J lost 4, with 12 bases in between. From germline, CDR1 is MNHNY and CDR2 SVGAGI (reference sequence). This CDR3 is built from 13 residues. As DNA, the CDR3 is TGTGCCAGCAGAGACGTAGGGGGCACTGAAGCTTTCTTT. Protein sequence: CASRDVGGTEAFF.

V gene TRBV7-3 combines with J gene TRBJ2-7; no firm D call. CDR1 SGHTA and CDR2 FQGTGA come from the germline V gene. The CDR3 loop spans 13 amino acids. V shed 0 bases and J shed 6 bases, with 9 bases lying between them. CDR3 DNA sequence: TGTGCCAGCAGCTTAACGGTTGCTAGCGAGCAGTACTTC. It translates to CASSLTVASEQYF. Drawing the rest from reference TRBV7-3 and TRBJ2-7, the complete variable domain is GAGVSQTPSNKVTEKGKYVELRCDPISGHTALYWYRQSLGQGPEFLIYFQGTGAADDSGLPNDRFFAVRPEGSVSTLKIQRTERGDSAVYLCASSLTVASEQYFGPGTRLTVT.

This clone was counted once. The V gene is TRBV5-4, the J gene TRBJ1-1, with TRBD1 as a possible D gene (5 bases). Deletions cut 0 bases from V and 3 bases from J, with 9 bases between. Germline CDR1 reads SGHNT; CDR2 reads YYREEE (reference sequence). CDR3 size: 14 residues. CDR3 residues: CASSLDGGDTEAFF. The DNA of the CDR3 is TGTGCCAGCAGCTTGGACGGGGGAGACACTGAAGCTTTCTTT.

This chain joins TRBV7-8 and TRBJ2-3; 14 positions match TRBD2. Looked up from germline, CDR1 is SGHVS and CDR2 is FQNEAQ. Trimming took 5 bases from V and 1 from J; bases not matched to a gene: 2. This CDR3 has 16 amino acids. CDR3 amino acids: CASSKTSGRGTDTQYF. CDR3 bases: TGTGCCAGCAGCAAGACTAGCGGGAGGGGCACAGATACGCAGTATTTT.

The gene calls are TRBV4-2 and TRBJ2-1, with no clear D. In germline, CDR1 is LGHNA, CDR2 YNFKEQ. The CDR3 consists of 17 residues. V was clipped by 4 bases and J by 5 bases, with 21 bases between them. CDR3 residues: CASSRLPPASLDNEQFF. CDR3 coding DNA: TGTGCCAGCAGCCGATTGCCCCCGGCTAGTCTGGACAATGAGCAGTTCTTC.